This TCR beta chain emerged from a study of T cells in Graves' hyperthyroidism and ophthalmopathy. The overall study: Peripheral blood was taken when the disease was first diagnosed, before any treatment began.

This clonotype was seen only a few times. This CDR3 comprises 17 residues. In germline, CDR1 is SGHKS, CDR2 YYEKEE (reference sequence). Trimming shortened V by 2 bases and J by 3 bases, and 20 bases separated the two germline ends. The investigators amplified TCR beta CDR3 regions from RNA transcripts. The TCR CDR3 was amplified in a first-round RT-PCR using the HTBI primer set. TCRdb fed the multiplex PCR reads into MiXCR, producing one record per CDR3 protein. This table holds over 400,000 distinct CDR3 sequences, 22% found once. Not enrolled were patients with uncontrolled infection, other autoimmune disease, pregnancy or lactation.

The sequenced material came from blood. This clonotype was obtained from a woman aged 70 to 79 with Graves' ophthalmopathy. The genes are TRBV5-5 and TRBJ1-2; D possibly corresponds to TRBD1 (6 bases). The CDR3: CASSFTGFRMGDYGYTF. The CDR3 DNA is TGTGCCAGCAGCTTTACAGGGTTTCGCATGGGAGACTATGGCTACACCTTC.